These 5 T cell receptor beta chains originate from one sample sequenced in a study of blood T cell repertoires in COVID-19. Sequencing was performed with immunoSEQ multiplex PCR; in TCRdb, only in-frame clones are kept and a portion is missing. The repertoire has around 180,000 clones, roughly nine tenths of them found once; the top ten carry about 2.2%. The sequenced sample was PBMCs or T cells enriched from blood (not recorded which). The receptors were gathered from a middle-aged woman with acute COVID-19.

The chain combines TRBV9 with TRBJ2-3, with D tentatively TRBD2 (5 bases). Germline CDR1 is SGDLS and CDR2 is YYNGEE. V lost 4 bases and J 0 bases, leaving 15 bases between the germline ends. The length of the CDR3 is 16 residues. CDR3 in amino acids: CASSLDYPTSTDTQYF. CDR3 in DNA: TGTGCCAGCAGCCTAGACTATCCTACTAGCACAGATACGCAGTATTTT. The full variable domain, its missing parts supplied by reference TRBV9 and TRBJ2-3, is DSGVTQTPKHLITATGQRVTLRCSPRSGDLSVYWYQQSLDQGLQFLIQYYNGEERAKGNILERFSAQQFPDLHSELNLSSLELGDSALYFCASSLDYPTSTDTQYFGPGTRLTVL.

V and J are TRBV14 and TRBJ2-2, with D perhaps matching TRBD2 (5 bases). Trimming cost V 9 bases and J 5 bases, with 16 bases left between them. Germline lookup yields CDR1 SGHDN and CDR2 FVKESK. This CDR3 region has 14 residues. The CDR3 nucleotides are TGTGCCAGTCAAGAGCTCGGCGGGACCGGGGAGCTGTTTTTT. Translation gives CASQELGGTGELFF.

The chain joins TRBV24-1 to TRBJ2-1; 8 bases match TRBD2. The CDR3 is made up of 15 amino acids. Germline trimming cut 8 bases from V and 7 bases from J; bases unmatched to any gene: 12. Germline assignment: CDR1 KGHDR and CDR2 SFDVKD. DNA for the CDR3: TGTGCCACCAAGCCTCGAGGGGTAGCGGGAAATGAGCAGTTCTTC. Encoded protein: CATKPRGVAGNEQFF.

The rearrangement links TRBV3-1 (or the pseudogene TRBV3-2) to TRBJ2-2, with 7 bases matching TRBD1. J lost 5 bases, V lost 4 bases, and 4 bases had no gene match. Germline CDR1 and CDR2: LGHDT and YNNKEL (reference sequence). The CDR3 sequence is 14 residues long. The DNA of the CDR3 is TGTGCCAGCAGCCGCACGACAGGGACCGGGGAGCTGTTTTTT. Translated, it gives CASSRTTGTGELFF.

The chain is built from TRBV6-2 or TRBV6-3 and TRBJ2-3; 8 bases are a match to TRBD1. With 4 bases clipped from V and 0 bases from J, the junction kept 9 bases outside the gene matches. The CDR3 is 17 amino acids. The germline CDR1 and CDR2 sequences are MNHEY and SVGEGT. CDR3 coding DNA: TGTGCCAGCAGTTCTAGGACAGGGACGAAGAGCACAGATACGCAGTATTTT. Translated, it gives CASSSRTGTKSTDTQYF.